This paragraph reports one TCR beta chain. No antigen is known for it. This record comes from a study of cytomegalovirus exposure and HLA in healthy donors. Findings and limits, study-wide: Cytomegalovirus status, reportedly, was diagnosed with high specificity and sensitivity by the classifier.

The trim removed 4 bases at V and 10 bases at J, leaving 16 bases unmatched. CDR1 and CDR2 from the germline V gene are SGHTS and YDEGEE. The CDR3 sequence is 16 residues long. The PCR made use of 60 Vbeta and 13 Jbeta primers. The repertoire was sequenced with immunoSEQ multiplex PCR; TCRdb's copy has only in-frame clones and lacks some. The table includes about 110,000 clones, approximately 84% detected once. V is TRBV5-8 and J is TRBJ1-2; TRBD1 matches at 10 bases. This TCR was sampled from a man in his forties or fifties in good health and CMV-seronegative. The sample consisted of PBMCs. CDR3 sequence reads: CASSQNRPGQGSDYTF. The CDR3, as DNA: TGTGCCAGCAGCCAGAACCGTCCGGGACAGGGGAGCGACTACACCTTC.